The rows below give T cell receptor beta chains drawn from one sample of a study of monozygotic twins with inflammatory bowel disease. Reprocessing the 5' RACE reads, TCRdb reports a single entry for every CDR3 protein and omits DNA. There are approximately 420,000 distinct CDR3 sequences in the sample, with approximately 2.3% held by the top ten. Sequenced input: blood. These TCRs come from a human donor with ulcerative colitis or Crohn's disease, or a healthy co-twin of an affected twin (not recorded which). Each CDR3 is given with its conserved first and last residue.

TRBV20-1,TRBJ2-5,CSASAGRQETQYF
TRBV20-1,TRBJ2-1,CSAGRPGRDNEQFF
TRBV20-1,TRBJ2-7,CSARPGGLAIEQYF
TRBV20-1,TRBJ1-1,CSARRQGTDTEAFF
TRBV7-9,TRBJ2-1,CASSLGGFNRSEQFF
TRBV5-1,TRBJ2-5,CASKSGEGETQYF
TRBV7-9,TRBJ1-1,CASSLIPGLGLDTEAFF
TRBV5-1,TRBJ1-2,CASRLGTAYGYTF
TRBV4-2,TRBJ2-1,CASSQDRVSGASEFF
TRBV2,TRBJ2-1,CASREGRLTYNEQFF
TRBV7-9,TRBJ1-2,CASSSGQSTFYGYTF
TRBV11-2,TRBJ2-3,CASSLMTSPTDTQYF
TRBV18,TRBJ2-3,CASSSRGGTDTQYF
TRBV28,TRBJ2-7,CASSELYSDITYEQYF
TRBV3-1,TRBJ2-7,CASSRQGGMGEQYF
TRBV28,TRBJ2-2,CASRVGGQGTGELFF
TRBV6-1,TRBJ2-5,CASSVTGLQETQYF
TRBV18,TRBJ1-1,CASSPSGGSNTEAFF
TRBV15,TRBJ2-2,CATSRDRVQAGELFF
TRBV12-3/TRBV12-4,TRBJ2-1,CASLGMGYNEQFF
TRBV29-1,TRBJ2-6,CSVGDRSGANVLTF
TRBV27,TRBJ2-7,CASRYRAGSYEQYF
TRBV12-3/TRBV12-4,TRBJ1-2,CASSLGGGKLSGYTF
TRBV28,TRBJ1-1,CASSSPGTAQGAFF
TRBV7-2,TRBJ1-2,CASSLDLGGGYTF
TRBV27,TRBJ1-6,CASSPILGSSYNSPLHF
TRBV12-3/TRBV12-4,TRBJ2-7,CASSLAGLTGRDF
TRBV5-1,TRBJ1-1,CASSLQPGTDEAFF
TRBV5-1,TRBJ1-4,CASSTGGTGGFATNEKLFF
TRBV11-2,TRBJ2-2,CASSSGLAGGSYTGELFF
TRBV2,TRBJ2-1,CASSEMGIGFF
TRBV3-1,TRBJ1-5,CASSQSRSNQPQHF
TRBV27,TRBJ2-4,CASRALGGKNIQYF
TRBV20-1,TRBJ2-5,CSAREAGPETQYF
TRBV20-1,TRBJ1-4,CSAPAEANEKLFF
TRBV7-2,TRBJ1-5,CASSLMQQGTQPQHF
TRBV12-3/TRBV12-4,TRBJ2-2,CASSRLGSRELFF
TRBV11-2,TRBJ2-7,CASSPGTALEQYF
TRBV12-3/TRBV12-4,TRBJ2-6,CASSQTSSGANVLTF
TRBV3-1,TRBJ1-5,CASSQVIAGLNQPQHF
TRBV5-1,TRBJ2-1,CATRSLLSGMGSNEQFF
TRBV2,TRBJ1-5,CASSDRIQQPQHF
TRBV20-1,TRBJ1-3,CSARETGGVGNTIYF
TRBV7-3,TRBJ2-1,CASSLGRGLAGDEQFF
TRBV27,TRBJ1-1,CASSFRQGRWNTEAFF
TRBV25-1,TRBJ2-1,CASEGGAGAINYNEQFF
TRBV7-2,TRBJ2-7,CASSFTGRNYEQYF
TRBV28,TRBJ1-1,CASSPQGAGAFF
TRBV3-1,TRBJ2-7,CASSQDMIQYEQYF
TRBV3-1,TRBJ2-1,CASSIGPDIYNEQFF
TRBV30,TRBJ1-5,CAWSNGEHQPQHF
TRBV5-1,TRBJ2-5,CASSSRETQYF
TRBV29-1,TRBJ2-5,CSVRAWGEETQYF
TRBV12-3/TRBV12-4,TRBJ2-1,CASSSWGLAGSEYGEQFF
TRBV20-1,TRBJ2-4,CSALKGGGGIQYF
TRBV20-1,TRBJ1-5,CSASPVIGVQPQHF
TRBV7-6,TRBJ2-7,CASSPVVSHYEQYF
TRBV19,TRBJ1-3,CASTPMGQGGNTIYF